The 17 T cell receptor beta chains presented below share a single source sample, sequenced in a study of shared clonotypes between healthy human individuals. This table comes from immunoSEQ multiplex PCR, and its TCRdb copy is limited to in-frame clones, with some not included. The table records about 1.5 million clones, approximately 98% of them present only once. Sequences were obtained from naive CD4+ T cells sorted from blood. Subset specified: CD45RA+ positively selected. Source of these receptors: a man aged 25-40 years in good health.

This chain links TRBV7-9 with TRBJ2-7; D gene ambiguous. The length of the CDR3 is 11 residues. From germline, CDR1 is SEHNR and CDR2 FQNEAQ (reference sequence). Trimming left V 3 bases short and J 5 bases short, with 5 bases between. The CDR3 region has the DNA TGTGCCAGCAGCTTTTCCGACGAGCAGTACTTC. Its protein is CASSFSDEQYF.

This clone showed up just once. This chain connects TRBV28 to TRBJ1-1; 9 bases fit TRBD1. J gave up 0 bases and V 9 bases, and 8 bases lay outside the gene matches. Germline lookup yields CDR1 MDHEN and CDR2 SYDVKM. There are 15 residues in the CDR3. Here the CDR3 DNA reads TGTGCCAGTTCCGACAGGGGGGCTATGAACACTGAAGCTTTCTTT. Residues: CASSDRGAMNTEAFF. Filled out from reference TRBV28 and TRBJ1-1, the complete variable domain reads DVKVTQSSRYLVKRTGEKVFLECVQDMDHENMFWYRQDPGLGLRLIYFSYDVKMKEKGDIPEGYSVSREKKERFSLILESASTNQTSMYLCASSDRGAMNTEAFFGQGTRLTVV.

The chain combines TRBV19 with TRBJ2-2; 7 bases are shared with TRBD2. Germline values: CDR1 LNHDA, CDR2 SQIVND (reference sequence). This CDR3 region has 14 residues. With V trimmed by 3 bases and J by 15 bases, 13 bases remained unmatched. This CDR3 is CASSIPLVKGRVFF. In DNA, the CDR3 is TGTGCCAGTAGTATCCCTCTCGTCAAGGGGAGGGTGTTTTTT.

The sample holds one count of this clone. CDR3 sequence reads: CASGPSGQTYNEQFF. CDR3 nucleotide sequence: TGCGCCAGCGGCCCCTCGGGACAGACCTACAATGAGCAGTTCTTC. The chain uses TRBV5-1 and TRBJ2-1, with 7 bases matching TRBD1. V shed 7 bases, J shed 2 bases, and the junction held 9 bases outside the gene matches. Germline CDR1 is SGHRS and CDR2 is YFSETQ. The CDR3 sequence is 15 residues long.

The chain has TRBV10-3 and TRBJ2-3; D is unclear. With 4 bases removed from V and 2 bases from J, the gap between germline ends came to 1 base. The CDR3 spans 11 residues. Per the germline V gene, CDR1 is ENHRY and CDR2 is SYGVKD. Written as DNA, the CDR3 is TGTGCCATCAGTGCCACAGATACGCAGTATTTT. Protein product: CAISATDTQYF.

The rearrangement uses TRBV28 and TRBJ2-7; D call uncertain. Germline lookup yields CDR1 MDHEN and CDR2 SYDVKM. Trimming took off 4 bases at V and 2 bases at J, with 15 bases between the two ends. The CDR3 sequence is 15 residues long. CDR3 in DNA: TGTGCCAGCAGTTATTCAAGGGCGACGGCCTACGAGCAGTACTTC. Protein product: CASSYSRATAYEQYF.

V usage is TRBV18 and J usage is TRBJ1-1; D is uncertain. With 3 bases removed from V and 6 bases from J, the gap between germline ends came to 5 bases. The length of the CDR3 is 11 residues. Per the germline V gene, CDR1 is KGHSH and CDR2 is LQKENI. The CDR3 spells CASSPGPEAFF. As DNA, the CDR3 is TGTGCCAGCTCACCTGGTCCTGAAGCTTTCTTT.

The chain employs TRBV28 and TRBJ1-1; D is uncertain. V was shortened by 2 bases and J by 7 bases, with 11 bases between the two germline ends. The V gene's germline CDR1 is MDHEN and CDR2 SYDVKM. The CDR3 loop spans 13 amino acids. CDR3 DNA: TGTGCCAGCAGTTTAAGGGAGATACGTGAAGCTTTCTTT. Its protein product is CASSLREIREAFF.

CDR3 amino acids: CASHLGDTQYF. In DNA form, the CDR3 reads TGTGCCAGCCATCTGGGGGATACGCAGTATTTT. The chain carries TRBV19 and TRBJ2-3; D gene unclear. V lost 9 bases and J 6 bases, leaving 10 bases between the germline ends. The CDR3 length is 11 residues. Germline CDR1 and CDR2: LNHDA and SQIVND (reference sequence).

CDR3 loop: CASVRGNTGELFF. In nucleotides, the CDR3 is TGCGCCAGCGTACGGGGGAACACCGGGGAGCTGTTTTTT. The chain carries TRBV5-1 and TRBJ2-2; tentative D call: TRBD2 (5 bases). The germline V and J ends were trimmed by 7 bases and 1 base, with 8 bases remaining between them. CDR1 is SGHRS and CDR2 is YFSETQ in the germline V gene. This CDR3 is built from 13 residues.

The rearrangement uses TRBV6-1 and TRBJ2-7; 9 bases fit TRBD2. The germline V gene encodes CDR1 MNHNS and CDR2 SASEGT. The J segment lost 4 bases and the V segment lost 2 bases, leaving 12 bases of the junction unmatched. CDR3 length: 17 amino acids. CDR3 coding DNA: TGTGCCAGCAGTGAATTGTCTAGCGGGATCGGATATTACGAGCAGTACTTC. This gives the protein CASSELSSGIGYYEQYF.

The rearrangement uses TRBV6-5 and TRBJ2-1; D gene ambiguous. The V end was cut by 2 bases, the J end by 9 bases, with 17 bases between. The CDR3 loop spans 15 amino acids. Per the germline V gene, CDR1 is MNHEY and CDR2 is SVGAGI. The CDR3 reads CASSYDARRNSEQFF. DNA of the CDR3: TGTGCCAGCAGTTACGATGCTAGAAGAAATAGTGAGCAGTTCTTC.

V is TRBV7-2 and J is TRBJ2-1; maybe TRBD2 (6 bases). V lost 5 bases and J 9 bases, leaving 14 bases between the germline ends. This CDR3 contains 13 residues. Germline-derived CDR1 and CDR2 are SGHTA and FQGNSA. Here the CDR3 reads CASSLTSVSEQFF. CDR3 bases: TGTGCCAGCAGCCTGACTAGTGTCTCTGAGCAGTTCTTC. The whole variable domain, filled in from reference TRBV7-2 and TRBJ2-1, reads GAGVSQSPSNKVTEKGKDVELRCDPISGHTALYWYRQSLGQGLEFLIYFQGNSAPDKSGLPSDRFSAERTGGSVSTLTIQRTQQEDSAVYLCASSLTSVSEQFFGPGTRLTVL.

This chain joins TRBV6-7 and TRBJ2-7; 7 positions match TRBD1. TRBV6-7 is known as an ORF, though its function is uncertain. The ends lost 5 bases at V and 2 bases at J; junction bases unmatched: 6. The CDR3 consists of 14 residues. The CDR3 loop is CASSLQGIPYEQYF. The CDR3 DNA is TGTGCCAGCAGTCTACAGGGGATACCCTACGAGCAGTACTTC.

This chain joins TRBV5-5 and TRBJ1-2; D is undetermined. This CDR3 comprises 13 residues. CDR1 is SGHKS and CDR2 is YYEKEE in the germline V gene (reference sequence). With 2 bases removed from V and 6 bases from J, the gap between germline ends came to 11 bases. The CDR3 bases are TGTGCCAGCAGCTTTTCCGGGATAAATGGCTACACCTTC. Translated: CASSFSGINGYTF.

This sequence joins TRBV5-1 and TRBJ1-5; D is undetermined. V was trimmed by 0 bases and J by 0 bases, leaving 7 bases between them. CDR1 is SGHRS and CDR2 is YFSETQ in the germline V gene. The CDR3 runs to 15 residues. The CDR3 here is CASSLDPGSNQPQHF. CDR3 nucleotide sequence: TGCGCCAGCAGCTTGGATCCCGGTAGCAATCAGCCCCAGCATTTT. Full variable domain (missing parts from reference TRBV5-1 and TRBJ1-5): KAGVTQTPRYLIKTRGQQVTLSCSPISGHRSVSWYQQTPGQGLQFLFEYFSETQRNKGNFPGRFSGRQFSNSRSEMNVSTLELGDSALYLCASSLDPGSNQPQHFGDGTRLSIL.

In the case of this clone: Other nucleotide sequences from this sample produce the same CDR3. V is TRBV6-1 and J is TRBJ2-7, with 12 bases matching TRBD2. Germline CDR1 reads MNHNS; CDR2 reads SASEGT. This CDR3 spans 14 amino acids. V lost 6 bases to trimming and J lost 3 bases; unmatched junction nucleotides: 3. CDR3 protein: CASRGLAGLYEQYF. In nucleotides, the CDR3 is TGTGCCAGCAGAGGACTAGCGGGACTCTACGAGCAGTACTTC.